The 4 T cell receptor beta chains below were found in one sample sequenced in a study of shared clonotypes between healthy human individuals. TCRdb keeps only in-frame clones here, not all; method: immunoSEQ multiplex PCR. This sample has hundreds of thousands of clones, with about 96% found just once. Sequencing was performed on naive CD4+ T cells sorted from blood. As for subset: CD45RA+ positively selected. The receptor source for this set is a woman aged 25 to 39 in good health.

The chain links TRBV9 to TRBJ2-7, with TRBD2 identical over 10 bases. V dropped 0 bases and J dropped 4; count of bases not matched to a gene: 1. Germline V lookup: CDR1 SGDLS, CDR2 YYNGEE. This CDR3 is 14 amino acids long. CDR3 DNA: TGTGCCAGCAGCGTAGGACTAGCGGGTTACGAGCAGTACTTC. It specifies CASSVGLAGYEQYF.

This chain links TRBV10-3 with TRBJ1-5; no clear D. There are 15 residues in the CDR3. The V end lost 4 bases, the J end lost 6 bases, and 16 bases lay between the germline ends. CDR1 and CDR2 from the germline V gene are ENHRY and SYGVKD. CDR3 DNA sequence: TGTGCCATCAGTGGTTCAGCCTCAGGCCCTCAGCCCCAGCATTTT. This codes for CAISGSASGPQPQHF.

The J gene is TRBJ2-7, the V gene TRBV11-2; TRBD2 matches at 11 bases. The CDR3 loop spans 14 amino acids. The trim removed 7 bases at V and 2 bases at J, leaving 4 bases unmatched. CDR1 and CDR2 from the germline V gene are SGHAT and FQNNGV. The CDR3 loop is CASMPTSGTYEQYF. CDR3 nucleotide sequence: TGTGCCAGCATGCCGACTAGCGGGACCTACGAGCAGTACTTC.

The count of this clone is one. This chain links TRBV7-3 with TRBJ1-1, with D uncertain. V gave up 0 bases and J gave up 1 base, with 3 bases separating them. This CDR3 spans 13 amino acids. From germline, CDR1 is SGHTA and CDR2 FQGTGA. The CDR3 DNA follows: TGTGCCAGCAGCTTAACCTCGAACACTGAAGCTTTCTTT. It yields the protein CASSLTSNTEAFF. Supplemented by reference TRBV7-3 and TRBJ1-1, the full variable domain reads GAGVSQTPSNKVTEKGKYVELRCDPISGHTALYWYRQSLGQGPEFLIYFQGTGAADDSGLPNDRFFAVRPEGSVSTLKIQRTERGDSAVYLCASSLTSNTEAFFGQGTRLTVV.